The present T cell receptor beta chain was sequenced within a study of OX40 agonist ivuxolimab in advanced cancers. Assay used: immunoSEQ multiplex PCR; TCRdb lists only in-frame clones, some missing. The sample records about 130,000 clones, 90% being singletons. For this clone: Antigen: not known.

Points from the study as a whole: Mean expanded clone counts were higher in CD8+ than CD4+ T cells.

The CDR3 consists of 10 residues. Germline V gene data show CDR1 as MRHNA and CDR2 as SNTAGT. V was clipped by 4 bases and J by 8 bases, with 5 bases between them. The rearrangement joins TRBV6-4 to TRBJ1-2; D is unclear. The sample consisted of CD4+ or CD8+ T cells sorted from blood, taken in a trial of the OX40 agonist ivuxolimab. This sequence was found in an adult with an advanced solid tumor such as melanoma, head and neck, liver or kidney cancer. The CDR3 nucleotides are TGTGCCAGCAGTGGGGAGGGCTACACCTTC. Its translation: CASSGEGYTF.